Shown below are 24 T cell receptor beta chains from a single sample sequenced in a study of T cell repertoires in cytomegalovirus infection. The antigens of these receptors remain unknown. TCRdb ran MiXCR on the reads and lists one entry per CDR3 protein. The sample comprises around 310,000 distinct CDR3 sequences, just under 30% of which are singletons, and about 20% rests with the top ten. The sequencing here drew on cultured PBMCs, taken from culture after CMV antigen stimulation. The source of these receptors is a human donor in good health (CMV status not recorded). Some clones in this sample may be carry-over from other donors' samples.

This clonotype appeared a few times. The chain employs TRBV6-1 and TRBJ1-2; no reliable D call. Trimming pared 5 bases from V and 4 bases from J, leaving 11 bases between. Germline assignment: CDR1 MNHNS and CDR2 SASEGT. The CDR3 extends over 13 amino acids. The CDR3, as DNA: TGTGCCAGCAGTAGCCGAAGGAGCTATGGCTACACCTTC. Its translation: CASSSRRSYGYTF.

The genes are TRBV6-1 and TRBJ2-1, with a weak D call TRBD2 (6 bases). Germline V CDR1 and CDR2: MNHNS, SASEGT. The CDR3 has 15 amino acids. V was shortened by 4 bases and J by 8 bases, with 18 bases between the two germline ends. The DNA for the CDR3 is TGTGCCAGCAGTGCGGTGGGTTGGGACTTGTATGAGCAGTTCTTC. Encoded protein: CASSAVGWDLYEQFF.

The gene calls are TRBV10-3 and TRBJ1-2; D possibly corresponds to TRBD1 (6 bases). Trimming shortened V by 2 bases and J by 8 bases, and 12 bases separated the two germline ends. CDR3 size: 13 residues. Germline V gives CDR1 ENHRY, CDR2 SYGVKD. The DNA for the CDR3 is TGTGCCATCAGTGAGCGGGCAGGGGAGGGCTACACCTTC. Its protein product is CAISERAGEGYTF.

This clonotype has a count of ten or more. The V gene is TRBV6-1, the J gene TRBJ1-5; D is undetermined. The CDR3 is 13 amino acids. Germline CDR1 reads MNHNS; CDR2 reads SASEGT. V gave up 3 bases and J gave up 0 bases, with 3 bases separating them. CDR3 residues: CASSESSNQPQHF. DNA for the CDR3: TGTGCCAGCAGTGAGAGTAGCAATCAGCCCCAGCATTTT.

This clonotype was counted at least ten times. The chain uses TRBV6-1 and TRBJ1-4; 9 bases align to TRBD1. The germline V gene has CDR1 MNHNS and CDR2 SASEGT. With 6 bases clipped from V and 7 bases from J, the junction kept 6 bases outside the gene matches. The length of the CDR3 is 14 residues. CDR3 DNA: TGTGCCAGCAGCCCGGGACAGGGAGCTGAAAAACTGTTTTTT. It encodes CASSPGQGAEKLFF.

The chain carries TRBV11-2 and TRBJ2-3; D unclear. The length of the CDR3 is 18 residues. V lost 1 base and J 2 bases, leaving 19 bases between the germline ends. Germline V gives CDR1 SGHAT, CDR2 FQNNGV. CDR3 loop: CASSLVWPYPLSTDTQYF. In nucleotides, the CDR3 is TGTGCCAGCAGCTTAGTTTGGCCTTATCCGCTGTCCACAGATACGCAGTATTTT.

This clonotype appeared many times. The chain links TRBV10-3 to TRBJ2-2, with D possibly being TRBD1 (5 bases). From germline, CDR1 is ENHRY and CDR2 SYGVKD. The CDR3 is 14 amino acids. The V and J ends lost 0 bases and 3 bases respectively, with 5 bases between them. CDR3 coding DNA: TGTGCCATCAGTGAGTCAGGGGACACCGGGGAGCTGTTTTTT. Its protein is CAISESGDTGELFF.

Ten or more counts support this clonotype. The chain is built from TRBV7-3 and TRBJ2-1; D unresolved. Germline V gene sequence: CDR1 SGHTA, CDR2 FQGTGA. The CDR3 extends over 15 amino acids. Trimming left V 5 bases short and J 2 bases short, with 13 bases between. The CDR3 spells CASSPSPATYNEQFF. CDR3 bases: TGTGCCAGCAGCCCCTCACCAGCGACCTACAATGAGCAGTTCTTC.

The chain combines TRBV4-2 with TRBJ2-6; tentatively, D is TRBD1 (7 bases). The CDR3 loop spans 18 amino acids. Germline CDR1 reads LGHNA; CDR2 reads YNFKEQ. Trimming took off 1 base at V and 0 bases at J, with 13 bases between the two ends. CDR3 loop: CASSQGGDSFSGANVLTF. CDR3 coding DNA: TGTGCCAGCAGCCAAGGCGGGGACAGCTTCTCTGGGGCCAACGTCCTGACTTTC.

The rearrangement links TRBV3-1 to TRBJ1-2; D gene ambiguous. The CDR3 covers 14 residues. CDR1 and CDR2 (germline): LGHDT, YNNKEL (reference sequence). The ends were cut back, 0 bases at V and 6 bases at J, with 11 bases in the middle. The CDR3, as DNA: TGTGCCAGCAGCCAAGATCCCGGGTTCGATGGCTACACCTTC. Translating it yields CASSQDPGFDGYTF.

At least ten counts were recorded for this clonotype. The chain is built from TRBV6-1 and TRBJ2-1, with unresolved D. The CDR3 has 19 amino acids. The germline V and J ends were trimmed by 0 bases and 5 bases, with 23 bases remaining between them. Per germline, CDR1 MNHNS and CDR2 SASEGT. This CDR3 reads CASSEASWGIGVEDNEQFF. The DNA of the CDR3 is TGTGCCAGCAGTGAAGCATCTTGGGGTATTGGGGTGGAAGACAATGAGCAGTTCTTC.

Concerning this clonotype: No conserved phenylalanine or tryptophan is present at the end of the CDR3, so a read error is the likely explanation. The gene calls are TRBV7-6 and TRBJ2-7; TRBD2 agrees at 7 bases. V lost 5 bases to trimming and J lost 3 bases; unmatched junction nucleotides: 4. CDR1 is SGHVS and CDR2 is FNYEAQ in the germline V gene. This CDR3 comprises 13 residues. This CDR3 reads CASSRGVGYEQYY. The CDR3 DNA reads as TGTGCCAGCAGCCGGGGGGTTGGCTACGAGCAGTACTAC.

This clonotype was counted a few times. The chain has TRBV7-9 and TRBJ2-3; 7 bases line up with TRBD2. Unmatched junction bases numbered 12, after V lost 3 bases and J lost 6 bases. The CDR3 runs 16 residues. Germline V gene data show CDR1 as SEHNR and CDR2 as FQNEAQ (reference sequence). The CDR3 DNA follows: TGTGCCAGCAGCTTGGGGCTCCAGCGGGGAGGTGATACGCAGTATTTT. Its translation is CASSLGLQRGGDTQYF.

At least ten counts were recorded for this clonotype. The rearrangement uses TRBV7-2 and TRBJ2-5; no definite D call. This CDR3 is 15 amino acids long. Germline V lookup: CDR1 SGHTA, CDR2 FQGNSA. Trimming took 1 base from V and 0 from J, leaving 9 bases between them. CDR3 nucleotides: TGTGCCAGCAGCTTAGTTGGGCAGAACCAAGAGACCCAGTACTTC. Amino acid sequence: CASSLVGQNQETQYF.

The table lists this clonotype with many counts. The chain couples TRBV6-6 to TRBJ2-1; 8 nucleotides line up with TRBD2. This CDR3 is built from 15 residues. The junction had 10 bases not matched to a gene; V was cut back by 2 bases and J by 10 bases. CDR1 MNHNY and CDR2 SVGAGI come from the germline V gene (reference sequence). The CDR3 loop reads CASSYGRGDLGEQFF. CDR3 nucleotides: TGTGCCAGCAGTTACGGGCGGGGGGACCTCGGGGAGCAGTTCTTC.

V gene TRBV5-4 combines with J gene TRBJ2-1; D not certain. The CDR3 runs to 15 residues. V lost 1 base to trimming and J lost 7 bases, with 15 bases between them. The germline V gene encodes CDR1 SGHNT and CDR2 YYREEE (reference sequence). The CDR3 coding sequence is TGTGCCAGCAGCTTGCTTCCCAGTCTCGGGAATGAGCAGTTCTTC. It yields the protein CASSLLPSLGNEQFF.

This clonotype was detected ten times or more. The V gene is TRBV7-2, the J gene TRBJ2-3; 9 positions agree with TRBD2. The germline CDR1 and CDR2 sequences are SGHTA and FQGNSA. Losses at the gene ends were 1 base for V and 5 bases for J; bases not matched to a gene: 4. The CDR3 has 15 residues. The CDR3 protein is CASSLVPSGVDTQYF. The CDR3, as DNA: TGTGCCAGCAGCTTAGTTCCTAGCGGGGTAGATACGCAGTATTTT.

This clonotype turned up a few times. The chain employs TRBV24-1 and TRBJ2-2; no reliable D call. CDR1 and CDR2 from the germline V gene are KGHDR and SFDVKD. The V gene lost 4 bases and the J gene lost 6 bases, with 8 bases spanning the gap. The CDR3 is 13 residues long. The CDR3: CATSDFDSGELFF. CDR3 in DNA: TGTGCCACCAGTGACTTCGACTCCGGGGAGCTGTTTTTT.

This CDR3 is CASRAGRFSGANVLTF. The DNA of the CDR3 is TGTGCCAGCCGGGCAGGGAGGTTCTCTGGGGCCAACGTCCTGACTTTC. The chain has TRBV2 and TRBJ2-6; possibly TRBD2 for D (6 bases). Germline V gene sequence: CDR1 SNHLY, CDR2 FYNNEI. Trimming took 8 bases from V and 0 from J, leaving 14 bases between them. The CDR3 runs to 16 residues.

The gene calls are TRBV12-3 or TRBV12-4 and TRBJ2-3, with 11 positions matching TRBD2. The CDR3 runs to 14 residues. The V segment lost 6 bases and the J segment 5 bases; nucleotides outside the gene matches: 4. The CDR3 DNA follows: TGTGCCAGCAGCATACTAGCGGGGGTAGATACGCAGTATTTT. Its translation: CASSILAGVDTQYF.

V is TRBV20-1 and J is TRBJ2-7, with TRBD1 as a possible D gene (6 bases). The V end was cut by 6 bases, the J end by 2 bases, with 23 bases between. The CDR3 totals 16 residues. CDR1 and CDR2 (germline): DFQATT, SNEGSKA (reference sequence). The CDR3 is CSAELGWQGLAYEQYF. The CDR3, as DNA: TGCAGTGCAGAACTCGGCTGGCAGGGGCTTGCCTACGAGCAGTACTTC.

Regarding this clonotype: The junction and the germline gene differ at one end; a read error may be behind it. The V gene is TRBV24-1, the J gene TRBJ2-7; maybe TRBD2 (6 bases). The CDR3 has 15 amino acids. Germline CDR1 and CDR2: KGHDR and SFDVKD. CDR3 amino acids: CATSGRGQLGYEQYF. CDR3 sequence (DNA): TGTGCAACCAGTGGGCGGGGTCAACTTGGTTACGAGCAGTACTTC.

This clonotype was seen more than once but under ten times. The chain has TRBV7-6 and TRBJ2-7; D may correspond to TRBD1 or TRBD2 (5 bases each). Trimming removed 1 base from V and 2 bases from J, with 9 bases in between. The CDR3 spans 14 residues. Germline values: CDR1 SGHVS, CDR2 FNYEAQ. As DNA, the CDR3 is TGTGCCAGCAGCTTAGGGGACGGAACCTACGAGCAGTACTTC. It yields the protein CASSLGDGTYEQYF.

This clonotype has just a few counts. The J gene is TRBJ1-5, the V gene TRBV4-2, with TRBD1 matching 8 bases. Germline V lookup: CDR1 LGHNA, CDR2 YNFKEQ. CDR3 length: 15 amino acids. The ends lost 3 bases at V and 2 bases at J; junction bases unmatched: 3. As DNA, the CDR3 is TGTGCCAGCAGCCACTCAGGGGGCGGCAATCAGCCCCAGCATTTT. As protein: CASSHSGGGNQPQHF.